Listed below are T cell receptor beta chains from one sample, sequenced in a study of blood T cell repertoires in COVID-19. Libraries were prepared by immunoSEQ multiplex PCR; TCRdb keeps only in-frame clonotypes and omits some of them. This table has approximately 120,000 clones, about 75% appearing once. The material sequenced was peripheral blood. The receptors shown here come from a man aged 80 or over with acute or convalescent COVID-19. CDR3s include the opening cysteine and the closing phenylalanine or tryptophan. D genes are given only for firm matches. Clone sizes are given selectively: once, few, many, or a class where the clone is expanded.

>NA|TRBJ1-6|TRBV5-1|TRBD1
TGCGCCAGCAGCTTCGCAGGGGGAGATAATTCACCCCTCCACTTT
CASSFAGGDNSPLHF
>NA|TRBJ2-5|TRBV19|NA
TGTGCCAGTAGTATGAGAAGAAATCAAGAGACCCAGTACTTC
CASSMRRNQETQYF
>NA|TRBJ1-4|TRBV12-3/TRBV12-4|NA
TGTGCCAGCAGTTTAACAGGCGATGAAAAACTGTTTTTT
CASSLTGDEKLFF
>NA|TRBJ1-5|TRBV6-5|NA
TGTGCCAGCAGTTACTCGTCCGGGACACTACATTTT
CASSYSSGTLHF
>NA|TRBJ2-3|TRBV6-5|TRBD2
TGTGCCAGCAGTTACTCCGGGGGGGCATCAGATACGCAGTATTTT
CASSYSGGASDTQYF
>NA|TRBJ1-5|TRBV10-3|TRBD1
TGTGCCACACAGACAGGGGGCGGCAATCAGCCCCAGCATTTT
CATQTGGGNQPQHF
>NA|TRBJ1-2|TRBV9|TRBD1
TGTGCCAGCAGCCCAAGACAGGGGAACTATGGCTACACCTTC
CASSPRQGNYGYTF
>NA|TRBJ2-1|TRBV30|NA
TGTGCCTGGAGTGTCCGGAGACGCCCCTACAATGAGCAGTTCTTC
CAWSVRRRPYNEQFF
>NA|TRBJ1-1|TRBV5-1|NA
TGCGCCAGCAGCTCGGGCACCGACAGGCCCGGGGCTGAAGCTTTCTTT
CASSSGTDRPGAEAFF
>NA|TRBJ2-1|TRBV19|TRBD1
TGTGCCAGTAGTGCGGGACAGGGGGCCAGTGAGCAGTTCTTC
CASSAGQGASEQFF
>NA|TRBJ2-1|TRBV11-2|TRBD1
TGTGCCAGCAGCCATCCAGTAGGGGGCATCTATGAGCAGTTCTTC
CASSHPVGGIYEQFF
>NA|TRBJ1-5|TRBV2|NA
TGTGCCAGCAGCTACGACAGATTGAATCAGCCCCAGCATTTT
CASSYDRLNQPQHF
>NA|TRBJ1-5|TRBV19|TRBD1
TGTGCCAGTACCCCGGACAGGGGGCAGATCGGTCAGCCCCAGCATTTT
CASTPDRGQIGQPQHF
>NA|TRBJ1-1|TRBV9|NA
TGTGCCAGCAGCGTAAAGTCGGTTGGCACTGAAGCTTTCTTT
CASSVKSVGTEAFF
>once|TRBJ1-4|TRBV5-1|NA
TGCGCCAGCGCGAGCGGGCGGACTAATGAAAAACTGTTTTTT
CASASGRTNEKLFF
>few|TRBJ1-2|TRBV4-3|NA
TGCGCCAGCAGCCATCATCAGGGCGACGGCTACACCTTC
CASSHHQGDGYTF
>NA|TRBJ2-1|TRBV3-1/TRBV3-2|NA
TGTGCCAGCAGCCATAGGGGGTCCTCCTACAATGAGCAGTTCTTC
CASSHRGSSYNEQFF
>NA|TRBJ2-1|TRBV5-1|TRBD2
TGCGCCAGCAGCTATAGCGGGGTTAGCTCCTACAATGAGCAGTTCTTC
CASSYSGVSSYNEQFF
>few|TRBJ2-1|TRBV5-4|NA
TGTGCCAGCAGCTTTGGTGCCGAGGTATACAATGAGCAGTTCTTC
CASSFGAEVYNEQFF
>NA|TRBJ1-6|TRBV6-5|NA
TGTGCCAGCACCTTGGGGAGCGATAATTCACCCCTCCACTTT
CASTLGSDNSPLHF
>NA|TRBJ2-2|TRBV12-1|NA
TGTGCCAGCAGCTACCGACAGGGGAACACCGGGGAGCTGTTTTTT
CASSYRQGNTGELFF
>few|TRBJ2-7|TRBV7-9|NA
TGTGCCAGCAGCTTAGGATCCTGGCGGGGACAGCCTATCCACGAGCAGTACTTC
CASSLGSWRGQPIHEQYF
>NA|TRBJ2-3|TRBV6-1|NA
TGTGCCAGCAGTGTCGTACCGGACAGATACACAGATACGCAGTATTTT
CASSVVPDRYTDTQYF
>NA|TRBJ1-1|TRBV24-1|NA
TGTGCCACCAGTGACACTCTGAACACTGAAGCTTTCTTT
CATSDTLNTEAFF
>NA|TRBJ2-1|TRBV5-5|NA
TGTGCCAGCAGCCCGAGGCCCCAGACCCTTGAGCAGTTCTTC
CASSPRPQTLEQFF
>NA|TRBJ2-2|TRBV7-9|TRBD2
TGTGCCAGCAGCGAAGAGCGGGGAACCCTCACCGGGGAGCTGTTTTTT
CASSEERGTLTGELFF
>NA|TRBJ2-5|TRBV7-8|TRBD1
TGTGCCAGCAGCAACAGACAGGGGAGAGAGACCCAGTACTTC
CASSNRQGRETQYF
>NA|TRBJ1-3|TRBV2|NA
TGTGCCAGCAGGACAGAGGGAAACACCATATATTTT
CASRTEGNTIYF
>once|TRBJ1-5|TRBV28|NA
TGTGCCAGCAGCGAAGGGGGGGACGGTCAGCCCCAGCATTTT
CASSEGGDGQPQHF
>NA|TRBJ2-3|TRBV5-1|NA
TGCGCCAGCAGGGTCCGGGACATCATCACAGATACGCAGTATTTT
CASRVRDIITDTQYF
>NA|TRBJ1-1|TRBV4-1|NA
TGCGCCAGCAGCCAAGATAGAGGAGGGGTCCGGGAAGCTTTCTTT
CASSQDRGGVREAFF
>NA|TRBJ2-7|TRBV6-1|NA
TGTGCCAGCAGTGAAGCCGGGACAATTTTAACCTACGAGCAGTACTTC
CASSEAGTILTYEQYF
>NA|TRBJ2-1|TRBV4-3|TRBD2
TGCGCCAGCAGCCATTACGGGACTAGCGGGGGGGCTTACAATGAGCAGTTCTTC
CASSHYGTSGGAYNEQFF
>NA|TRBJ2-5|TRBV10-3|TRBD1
TGTGCCATCAGTACCGGGGCAACAGGGGTTCAAGAGACCCAGTACTTC
CAISTGATGVQETQYF
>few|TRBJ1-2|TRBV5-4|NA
TGTGCCAGCAGCTTGGCCGGGGTACCTAACTATGGCTACACCTTC
CASSLAGVPNYGYTF
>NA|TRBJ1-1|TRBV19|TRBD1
TGTGCCAGTAGGTACTGGGGACAGGGAACGACTGAAGCTTTCTTT
CASRYWGQGTTEAFF
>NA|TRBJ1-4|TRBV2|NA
TGTGCCAGCGGGAGGGGACTGGATGAAAAACTGTTTTTT
CASGRGLDEKLFF
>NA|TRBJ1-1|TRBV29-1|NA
TGCAGCGCGAACAGACAGACCACTGAAGCTTTCTTT
CSANRQTTEAFF
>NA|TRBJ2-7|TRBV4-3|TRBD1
TGCGCCAGCAGCCAGGGACAGGGGTTCAGGCAGTACTTC
CASSQGQGFRQYF
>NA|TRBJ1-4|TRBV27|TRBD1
TGTGCCAGCAGGAGACAGGGGTGGGGTGAAAAACTGTTTTTT
CASRRQGWGEKLFF
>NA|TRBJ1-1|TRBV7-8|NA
TGTGCCAGCAGCTTATCAACAGTGAACACTGAAGCTTTCTTT
CASSLSTVNTEAFF
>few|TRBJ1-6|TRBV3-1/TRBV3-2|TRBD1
TGTGCCAGCAGCCGCGCCGGGACAGGGCGATCACCCCTCCACTTT
CASSRAGTGRSPLHF
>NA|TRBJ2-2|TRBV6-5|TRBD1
TGTGCCAGCAGTTACCCGCGACAGGGGGCCACCGGGGAGCTGTTTTTT
CASSYPRQGATGELFF
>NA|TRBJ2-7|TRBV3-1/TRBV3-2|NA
TGTGCCAGCAGCCAAGTCTTGGTAGCGGACTACGAGCAGTACTTC
CASSQVLVADYEQYF
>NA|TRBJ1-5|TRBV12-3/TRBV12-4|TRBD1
TGTGCCAGCAGCCGACAGGGGGATCAGCCCCAGCATTTT
CASSRQGDQPQHF
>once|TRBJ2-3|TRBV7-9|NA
TGTGCCAGCAGCTTTAGTCCGGATACGCAGTATTTT
CASSFSPDTQYF
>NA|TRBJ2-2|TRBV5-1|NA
TGCGCCAGCAGCTTGCGGACAGACACCGGGGAGCTGTTTTTT
CASSLRTDTGELFF
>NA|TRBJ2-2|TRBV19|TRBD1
TGTGCCAGTAGTAAGGGACAGATCAACACCGGGGAGCTGTTTTTT
CASSKGQINTGELFF
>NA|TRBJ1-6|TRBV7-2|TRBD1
TGTGCCAGCAGTCGACAGGGGTTCAATTCACCCCTCCACTTT
CASSRQGFNSPLHF
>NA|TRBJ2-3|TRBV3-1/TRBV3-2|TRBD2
TGTGCCAGCAGCCAGGTTTTAAGCGGGGTTACAGATACGCAGTATTTT
CASSQVLSGVTDTQYF
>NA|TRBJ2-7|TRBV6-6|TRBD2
TGTGCCAGCAGTTACTGGGCGGGGGGCCCTCTCGAGCAGTACTTC
CASSYWAGGPLEQYF
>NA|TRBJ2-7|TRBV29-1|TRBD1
TGCAGCGTTGGACAGGGGACTGTCGAGCAGTACTTC
CSVGQGTVEQYF
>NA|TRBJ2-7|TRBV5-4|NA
TGTGCCAGCAGCTTGGATCAGGGGTACGAGCAGTACTTC
CASSLDQGYEQYF
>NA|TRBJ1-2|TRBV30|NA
TGTGCCTGGAGGGGACCGGGGGAGGGTTATGGCTACACCTTC
CAWRGPGEGYGYTF
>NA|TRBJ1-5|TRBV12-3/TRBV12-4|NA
TGTGCCAGCAGTGACAGGAGAAATCAGCCCCAGCATTTT
CASSDRRNQPQHF
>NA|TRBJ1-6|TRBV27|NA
TGTGCCAGCAGTTTAGTCAGGGCCCGTTCACCCCTCCACTTT
CASSLVRARSPLHF
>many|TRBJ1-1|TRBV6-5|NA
TGTGCCAGCTGCACCGAATACTTCACTGAAGCTTTCTTT
CASCTEYFTEAFF